This TCR beta chain was identified in a study of cytomegalovirus exposure and HLA in healthy donors. Looking at the study overall: Drawn from HLA-typed donors, tens of millions of unique TCRs were held in an early data release.

Primers for the PCR totalled 60 Vbeta and 13 Jbeta. Assay used: immunoSEQ multiplex PCR; TCRdb lists only in-frame clones, some missing. The sample lists around 120,000 clones; around 78% were seen once. The study's findings and limits: Later analysis indicated greater clonal expansion among HLA-associated TCR beta chains than among equally common other chains. As a later analysis showed, several of the most significant clusters appeared to be linked to common viral pathogens. Most CMV-associated TCR beta chains were later found to appear HLA-restricted.

Concerning this clone: The antigen is not known.

The CDR3 runs 15 residues. Germline assignment: CDR1 MNHNS and CDR2 SASEGT. The V end lost 7 bases, the J end lost 5 bases, and 15 bases lay between the germline ends. This rearrangement joins TRBV6-1 to TRBJ2-6, with D possibly being TRBD1 (6 bases). The clonotype originates from a woman in her 30s in good health and CMV-seropositive. The sample was PBMCs. This chain's CDR3 is CASIHTGSWANVLTF. CDR3 in DNA: TGTGCCAGCATTCACACAGGGAGTTGGGCCAACGTCCTGACTTTC.